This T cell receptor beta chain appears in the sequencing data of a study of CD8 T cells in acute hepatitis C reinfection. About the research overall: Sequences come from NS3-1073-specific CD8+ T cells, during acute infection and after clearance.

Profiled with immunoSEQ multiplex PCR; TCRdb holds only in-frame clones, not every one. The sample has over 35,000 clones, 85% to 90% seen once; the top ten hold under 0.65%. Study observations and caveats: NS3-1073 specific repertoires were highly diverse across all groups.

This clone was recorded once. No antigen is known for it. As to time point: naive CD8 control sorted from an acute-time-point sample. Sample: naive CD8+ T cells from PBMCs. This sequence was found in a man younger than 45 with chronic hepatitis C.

For the CDR3, the DNA is TGTGCCAGCATAATGGGAGCGGGCTCCTACAATGAGCAGTTCTTC. It yields the protein CASIMGAGSYNEQFF. V gene TRBV2 combines with J gene TRBJ2-1, with a tentative D call TRBD2 (6 bases). Trimming stripped 7 bases from V and 0 bases from J, with 13 bases between. Germline lookup yields CDR1 SNHLY and CDR2 FYNNEI. This CDR3 has 15 residues.